This entry describes one TCR beta chain. Its specificity is not known. Data came from immunoSEQ multiplex PCR; TCRdb stores just in-frame clones and leaves some out. This sample has approximately 140,000 clones; approximately 87% occur once, and the top ten carry roughly 3%. This specimen belongs to a study of cytomegalovirus exposure and HLA in healthy donors. Study-level results: The study put under 200 TCR beta chains on its list as cytomegalovirus-associated. Confirmation was obtained in vitro that a few CMV-associated chains are specific for CMV antigens. First-cohort TCR clusters were later found to tend to co-occur in the 120 or so validation repertoires.

CDR3 length equals 11 residues. Germline CDR1 is SGHTA and CDR2 is FQGNSA. V was trimmed by 4 bases and J by 5 bases, leaving 6 bases between them. The sequence was obtained from a man between 18 and 35 years old in good health and CMV-seronegative. V usage is TRBV7-2 and J usage is TRBJ2-7, with D unclear. Sequenced: PBMCs. DNA of the CDR3: TGTGCCAGCAGCTCCCTACACGAGCAGTACTTC. Translated: CASSSLHEQYF.